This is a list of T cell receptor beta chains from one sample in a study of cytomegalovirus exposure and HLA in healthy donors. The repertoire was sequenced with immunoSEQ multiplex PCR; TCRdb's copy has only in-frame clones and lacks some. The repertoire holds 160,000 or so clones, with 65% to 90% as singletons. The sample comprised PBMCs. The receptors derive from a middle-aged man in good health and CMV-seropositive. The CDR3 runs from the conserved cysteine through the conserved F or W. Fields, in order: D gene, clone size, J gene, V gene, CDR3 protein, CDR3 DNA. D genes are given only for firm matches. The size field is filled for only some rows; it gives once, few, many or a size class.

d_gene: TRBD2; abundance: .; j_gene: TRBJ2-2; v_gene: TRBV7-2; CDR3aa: CASSFQTSGRAGELFF; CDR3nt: TGTGCCAGCAGCTTTCAGACTAGCGGGAGGGCCGGGGAGCTGTTTTTT
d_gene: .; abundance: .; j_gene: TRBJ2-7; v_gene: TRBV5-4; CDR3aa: CASSIGQPYEQYF; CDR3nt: TGTGCCAGCAGCATCGGACAGCCCTACGAGCAGTACTTC
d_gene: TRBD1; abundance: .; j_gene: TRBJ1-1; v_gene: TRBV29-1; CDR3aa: CSVHGQGLGEAFF; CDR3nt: TGCAGCGTTCACGGACAGGGCTTAGGGGAAGCTTTCTTT
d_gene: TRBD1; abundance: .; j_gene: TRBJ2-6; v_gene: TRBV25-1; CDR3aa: CASKGGQGGSGANVLTF; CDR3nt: TGTGCCAGCAAAGGGGGACAGGGAGGCTCTGGGGCCAACGTCCTGACTTTC
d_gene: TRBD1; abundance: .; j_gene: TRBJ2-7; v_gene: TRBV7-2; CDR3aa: CASSRGTGLHEQYF; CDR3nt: TGTGCCAGCAGCCGCGGGACAGGGCTCCACGAGCAGTACTTC
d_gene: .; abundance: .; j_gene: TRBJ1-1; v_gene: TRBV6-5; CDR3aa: CASSYSVLSTEAFF; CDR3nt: TGTGCCAGCAGTTACTCGGTCTTGAGCACTGAAGCTTTCTTT
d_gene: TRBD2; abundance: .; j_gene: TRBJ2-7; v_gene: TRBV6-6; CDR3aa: CASSWGLAGGGEQYF; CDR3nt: TGTGCCAGCAGCTGGGGACTAGCGGGAGGCGGCGAGCAGTACTTC
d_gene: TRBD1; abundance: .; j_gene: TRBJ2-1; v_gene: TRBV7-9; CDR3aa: CASGGQDDNEQFF; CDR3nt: TGTGCCAGCGGGGGACAGGATGACAATGAGCAGTTCTTC
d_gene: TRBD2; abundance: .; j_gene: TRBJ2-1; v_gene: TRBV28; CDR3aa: CASSEFRLAGTGDEQFF; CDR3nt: TGTGCCAGCAGTGAGTTCCGTTTAGCGGGAACGGGCGATGAGCAGTTCTTC
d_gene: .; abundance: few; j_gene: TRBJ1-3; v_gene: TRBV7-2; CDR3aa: CASSINLDSSGNTIYF; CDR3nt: TGTGCCAGCAGCATCAACTTGGACAGCTCTGGAAACACCATATATTTT
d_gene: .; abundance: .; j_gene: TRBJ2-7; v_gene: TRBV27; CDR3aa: CASSLEGQMTYEQYF; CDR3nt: TGTGCCAGCAGTTTGGAGGGGCAAATGACCTACGAGCAGTACTTC
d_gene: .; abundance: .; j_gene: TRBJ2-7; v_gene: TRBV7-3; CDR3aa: CASSSLDRGYEQYF; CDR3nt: TGTGCCAGCAGCTCCTTGGACAGAGGCTACGAGCAGTACTTC
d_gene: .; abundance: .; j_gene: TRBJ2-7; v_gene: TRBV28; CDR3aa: CASSLRGSEAYSYEQYF; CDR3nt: TGTGCCAGCAGTTTACGGGGGTCCGAGGCCTATTCCTACGAGCAGTACTTC
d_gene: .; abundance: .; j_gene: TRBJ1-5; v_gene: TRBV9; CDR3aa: CASSVRDEEPQHF; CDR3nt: TGTGCCAGCAGCGTCCGCGATGAAGAACCCCAGCATTTT
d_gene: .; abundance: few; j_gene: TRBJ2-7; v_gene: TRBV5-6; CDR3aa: CASSLGSVYEQYF; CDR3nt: TGTGCCAGCAGCTTGGGTAGCGTCTACGAGCAGTACTTC
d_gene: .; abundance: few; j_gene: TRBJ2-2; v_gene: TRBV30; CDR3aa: CAWRMRWNTGELFF; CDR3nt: TGTGCCTGGAGAATGCGGTGGAACACCGGGGAGCTGTTTTTT
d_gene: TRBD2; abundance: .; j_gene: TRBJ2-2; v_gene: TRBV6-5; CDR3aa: CASRGGSGGIRELFF; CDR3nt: TGTGCCAGCAGGGGAGGTAGCGGGGGAATAAGGGAGCTGTTTTTT
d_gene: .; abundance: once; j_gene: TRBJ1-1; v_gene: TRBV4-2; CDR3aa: CASSQGEGRRYTEAFF; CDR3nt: TGTGCCAGCAGCCAAGGGGAGGGCCGGAGGTACACTGAAGCTTTCTTT
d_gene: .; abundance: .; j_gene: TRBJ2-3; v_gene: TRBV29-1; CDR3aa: CSVKTDPSTDTQYF; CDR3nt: TGCAGCGTTAAGACAGACCCCAGCACAGATACGCAGTATTTT
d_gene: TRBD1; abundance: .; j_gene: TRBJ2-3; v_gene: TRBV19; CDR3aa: CASGQGVSTDTQYF; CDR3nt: TGTGCCAGTGGACAGGGGGTCAGCACAGATACGCAGTATTTT
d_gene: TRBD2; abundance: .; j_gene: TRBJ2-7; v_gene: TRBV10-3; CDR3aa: CAISESRLAGVSSYEQYF; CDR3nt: TGTGCCATCAGTGAGTCAAGGCTAGCGGGGGTGAGCTCCTACGAGCAGTACTTC
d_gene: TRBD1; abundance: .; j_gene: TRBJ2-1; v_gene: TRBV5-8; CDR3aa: CASSLTGDGEQFF; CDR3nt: TGTGCCAGCAGCTTGACAGGGGACGGTGAGCAGTTCTTC
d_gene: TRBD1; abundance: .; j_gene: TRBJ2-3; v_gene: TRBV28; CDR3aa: CASSSQGLTQYF; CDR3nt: TGTGCCAGCAGTTCACAGGGGCTTACGCAGTATTTT
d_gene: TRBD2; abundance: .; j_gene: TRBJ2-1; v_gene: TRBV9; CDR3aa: CASSLPGGSNEQFF; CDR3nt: TGTGCCAGCAGCTTACCGGGGGGGTCCAATGAGCAGTTCTTC